The rows below give T cell receptor beta chains drawn from one sample of a study. From the RT-PCR reads, TCRdb called clonotypes with MiXCR, one entry per CDR3 protein. The data hold approximately 1,500 distinct CDR3 sequences, with roughly 35% observed a single time. The sample taken for sequencing was memory CD4+ T cells from salivary gland. These receptors were taken from a female donor with primary Sjogren's syndrome. Each CDR3 is given with its conserved first and last residue. A D gene is named only where the DNA matches it firmly. A clone size is listed for some rows: how often the clone was seen (once, few, many), or a class if it is expanded.

size: .; V: TRBV20-1; J: TRBJ2-3; D: TRBD2; DNA: TGCAGTGCTAGACGGACTAGCGGGTTCACAGATACGCAGTATTTT; CDR3: CSARRTSGFTDTQYF
size: .; V: TRBV5-6; J: TRBJ2-7; D: .; DNA: .; CDR3: CASSFYICSASTGSSYEQYF
size: .; V: TRBV5-1; J: TRBJ2-1; D: TRBD2; DNA: TGCGCCAGCAGCTTGGTGGCTAGCGGGGGGTATAGCGATGAGCAGTTCTTC; CDR3: CASSLVASGGYSDEQFF
size: .; V: TRBV12-3/TRBV12-4; J: TRBJ2-7; D: TRBD1; DNA: TGTGCCAGCAGTTGGGACAGGGCCTACGAGCAGTACTTC; CDR3: CASSWDRAYEQYF
size: medium-sized; V: TRBV20-1; J: TRBJ2-5; D: TRBD2; DNA: TGCAGTGCCACGACGGGGGGGGCGGAGAAGACCCAGTACTTC; CDR3: CSATTGGAEKTQYF
size: medium-sized; V: TRBV20-1; J: TRBJ1-5; D: TRBD1; DNA: TGCAGTGCAACACAGGGGCCCAGCAATCAGCCCCAGCATTTT; CDR3: CSATQGPSNQPQHF
size: large; V: TRBV6-1; J: TRBJ2-1; D: TRBD2; DNA: TGTGCCAGCAGTTACCCAGCGGGGGGGCACAATGAGCAGTTCTTC; CDR3: CASSYPAGGHNEQFF
size: medium-sized; V: TRBV20-1; J: TRBJ2-3; D: TRBD2; DNA: TGCAGTGCTAGAGCGGGGGGGCCAGATACGCAGTATTTT; CDR3: CSARAGGPDTQYF
size: medium-sized; V: TRBV20-1; J: TRBJ2-5; D: TRBD2; DNA: TGCAGTGCTAGAGGGCGGGGGAGGGAGACCCAGTACTTC; CDR3: CSARGRGRETQYF
size: large; V: TRBV7-2; J: TRBJ2-2; D: .; DNA: TGTGCCAGCAGCTTTAGTGTGATAGGGGAGCTGTTTTTT; CDR3: CASSFSVIGELFF
size: large; V: TRBV6-1; J: TRBJ2-3; D: .; DNA: TGTGCCAGCAGGATAGTACTAGGTGGGACAGATACGCAGTATTTT; CDR3: CASRIVLGGTDTQYF
size: many; V: TRBV2; J: TRBJ2-5; D: .; DNA: TGTGCCAGCAGTGAAGCGGCAGCTCCGTACTTC; CDR3: CASSEAAAPYF
size: .; V: TRBV20-1; J: TRBJ1-1; D: TRBD1; DNA: TGCAGTGCCCGACAGGGGGGTCGGGGCACTGAAGCTTTCTTT; CDR3: CSARQGGRGTEAFF
size: .; V: TRBV7-2; J: TRBJ2-5; D: TRBD2; DNA: TGTGCCAGCAGCTTAATCCCCGGAGCGGGGTCATGGGGCACACAAGAGACCCAGTACTTC; CDR3: CASSLIPGAGSWGTQETQYF
size: few; V: TRBV6-4; J: TRBJ2-1; D: TRBD2; DNA: TGTGCCAGCAGTGACGCTCCAGCGGGGGATTACAATGAGCAGTTCTTC; CDR3: CASSDAPAGDYNEQFF
size: .; V: TRBV7-2; J: TRBJ2-3; D: TRBD2; DNA: TGTGCCAGCAGCGTCGAATCTAGCGGGGGGGGAGATACGCAGTATTTT; CDR3: CASSVESSGGGDTQYF
size: .; V: TRBV11-2; J: TRBJ2-1; D: .; DNA: TGTGCCAGCAGCTTAGATTCGACAGGTGGTTATTCCTACAATGAGCAGTTCTTC; CDR3: CASSLDSTGGYSYNEQFF
size: medium-sized; V: TRBV4-1; J: TRBJ1-4; D: TRBD1; DNA: TGCGCCAGCAGCCCCGGACAGGGTGAAGAAAAACTGTTTTTT; CDR3: CASSPGQGEEKLFF
size: once; V: TRBV20-1; J: TRBJ1-1; D: TRBD1; DNA: TGCAGTGCTAGAGGGTTGGGACAGGTGAACACTGAAGCTTTCTTT; CDR3: CSARGLGQVNTEAFF
size: .; V: TRBV11-2; J: TRBJ2-7; D: .; DNA: TGTGCCAGCAGCTTGGCGGGGTCGGACGAGCAGTACTTC; CDR3: CASSLAGSDEQYF
size: .; V: TRBV27; J: TRBJ2-3; D: TRBD1; DNA: TGTGCCAGCAGTCCCAGGGGGACAGATACGCAGTATTTT; CDR3: CASSPRGTDTQYF
size: medium-sized; V: TRBV5-4; J: TRBJ2-7; D: .; DNA: TGTGCCAGCAGCTCGTCATCTCGGCGATCAGGGGTCCACGAGCAGTACTTC; CDR3: CASSSSSRRSGVHEQYF
size: once; V: TRBV5-1; J: TRBJ2-2; D: TRBD1; DNA: TGCGCCAGCAGCCCAACAGGGGCGGCCACCGGGGAGCTGTTTTTT; CDR3: CASSPTGAATGELFF
size: few; V: TRBV28; J: TRBJ2-1; D: .; DNA: TGTGCCAGCAGTCAGGACAGATACTACAATGAGCAGTTCTTC; CDR3: CASSQDRYYNEQFF
size: .; V: TRBV6-6; J: TRBJ2-1; D: TRBD2; DNA: TGTGCCAGCAGTTCAATGGGATCTAGCGGGGGGGCGTACAATGAGCAGTTCTTC; CDR3: CASSSMGSSGGAYNEQFF
size: large; V: TRBV12-3/TRBV12-4; J: TRBJ1-5; D: .; DNA: TGTGCCAGCAGCGGGCCCTATAGCAATCAGCCCCAGCATTTT; CDR3: CASSGPYSNQPQHF
size: few; V: TRBV5-6; J: TRBJ2-1; D: .; DNA: TGTGCCAGCAGCGGTACGGGACGGTTAAACAATGAGCAGTTCTTC; CDR3: CASSGTGRLNNEQFF
size: .; V: TRBV4-1; J: TRBJ2-7; D: TRBD1; DNA: TGCGCCAGCAGCCATGGGGGGTGGGGACAGGGTCACTCCTACGAGCAGTACTTC; CDR3: CASSHGGWGQGHSYEQYF
size: large; V: TRBV20-1; J: TRBJ1-6; D: .; DNA: TGCAGTGCTAGCAAAAATTCACCCCTCCACTTT; CDR3: CSASKNSPLHF
size: .; V: TRBV13; J: TRBJ2-1; D: TRBD2; DNA: TGTGCCAGCAGCTTACTAGCGGGGGCCCCCTACAATGAGCAGTTCTTC; CDR3: CASSLLAGAPYNEQFF
size: medium-sized; V: TRBV20-1; J: TRBJ1-5; D: TRBD1; DNA: TGCAGTGCCCAACAACGTGTGACAGGGAACAATCAGCCCCAGCATTTT; CDR3: CSAQQRVTGNNQPQHF
size: many; V: TRBV20-1; J: TRBJ2-2; D: TRBD1; DNA: TGCAGTGCTACTAAACCTCCGGGACAGGGTTTCCCCGGGGAGCTGTTTTTT; CDR3: CSATKPPGQGFPGELFF
size: .; V: TRBV20-1; J: TRBJ1-2; D: .; DNA: TGCAGTGCTCCGGATTTGAACTATGGCTACACCTTC; CDR3: CSAPDLNYGYTF
size: medium-sized; V: TRBV18; J: TRBJ1-6; D: .; DNA: TGTGCCAGCTCACAATTTTCGGACGTGAATTCACCCCTCCACTTT; CDR3: CASSQFSDVNSPLHF
size: .; V: TRBV6-5; J: TRBJ2-5; D: TRBD2; DNA: TGTGCCAGCAGAGATCGGGCTAGCGGGGGAGAGACCCAGTACTTC; CDR3: CASRDRASGGETQYF
size: large; V: TRBV12-3/TRBV12-4; J: TRBJ2-1; D: .; DNA: TGTGCCAGTTGCACGGGGAGCCCCCAATACAATGAGCAGTTCTTC; CDR3: CASCTGSPQYNEQFF
size: large; V: TRBV20-1; J: TRBJ2-7; D: .; DNA: TGCAGTGCACTGGGACTTTCAGCCTACGAGCAGTACTTC; CDR3: CSALGLSAYEQYF
size: .; V: TRBV10-3; J: TRBJ2-1; D: TRBD1; DNA: TGTGCCATCTTGGACAGGGTGAACAATGAGCAGTTCTTC; CDR3: CAILDRVNNEQFF
size: large; V: TRBV5-1; J: TRBJ2-3; D: TRBD2; DNA: TGCGCCAGCAGCTTGGAGGGACTAGCGGGGGGGTCAGATACGCAGTATTTT; CDR3: CASSLEGLAGGSDTQYF